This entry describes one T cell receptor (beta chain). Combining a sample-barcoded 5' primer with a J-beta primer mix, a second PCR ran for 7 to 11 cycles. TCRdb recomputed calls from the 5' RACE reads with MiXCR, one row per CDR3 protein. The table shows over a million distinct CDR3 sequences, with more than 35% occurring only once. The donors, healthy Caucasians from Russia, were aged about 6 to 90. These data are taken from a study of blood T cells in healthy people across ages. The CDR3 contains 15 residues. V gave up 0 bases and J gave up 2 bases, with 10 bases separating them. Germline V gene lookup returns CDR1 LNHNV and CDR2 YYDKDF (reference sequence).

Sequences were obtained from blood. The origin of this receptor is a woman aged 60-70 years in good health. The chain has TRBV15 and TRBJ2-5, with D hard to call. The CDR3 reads CATSREVLGQETQYF. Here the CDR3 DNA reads TGTGCCACCAGCAGAGAAGTATTGGGTCAAGAGACCCAGTACTTC. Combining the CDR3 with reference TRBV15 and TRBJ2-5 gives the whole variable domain DAMVIQNPRYQVTQFGKPVTLSCSQTLNHNVMYWYQQKSSQAPKLLFHYYDKDFNNEADTPDNFQSRRPNTSFCFLDIRSPGLGDTAMYLCATSREVLGQETQYFGPGTRLLVL.